This T cell receptor (beta chain) was identified in a study of T cell responses to AZD1222 COVID-19 vaccine. Sequenced by immunoSEQ multiplex PCR; TCRdb stores in-frame clones only, minus some. Among 180,000 or so clones listed, 85% to 90% were seen once. V lost 3 bases to trimming and J lost 3 bases, with 6 bases between them. This CDR3 region has 12 residues. CDR1 MDHEN and CDR2 SYDVKM come from the germline V gene. The clonotype comes from an adult who received the AZD1222 COVID-19 vaccine. This chain links TRBV28 with TRBJ2-7; D not certain. Sequenced material: peripheral blood, taken 28 days after the second AZD1222 dose. CDR3 sequence: CASSFGFYEQYF. CDR3 nucleotides: TGTGCCAGCAGTTTTGGTTTCTACGAGCAGTACTTC.